This entry lists 26 T cell receptor beta chains sequenced from one sample in a study of HIV-infected patients and healthy controls. The repertoire came from unfractionated whole blood and reflected all unsorted peripheral T cells. Approximately 510 ng RNA was reverse transcribed with alpha and beta constant-region primers. Separate chain-specific third strand synthesis with multiplexing indices produced the alpha and beta libraries. Each CDR3 protein is one row after TCRdb ran MiXCR on the 5' RACE reads. The data contain about 13,000 distinct CDR3 sequences, about 9.8% of them seen just once; the ten biggest clones take up roughly 6.8%. The sample was blood. The receptors here all came from an adult in good health.

This clonotype was detected many times. V usage is TRBV7-2 and J usage is TRBJ2-5; the D gene is possibly TRBD2 (6 bases). Germline values: CDR1 SGHTA, CDR2 FQGNSA. Trimming cost V 5 bases and J 5 bases, with 15 bases left between them. This CDR3 region has 14 residues. The CDR3 spells CASSPNSGWETQYF. The CDR3 DNA follows: TGTGCCAGCAGCCCAAATAGCGGTTGGGAGACCCAGTACTTC.

This chain uses TRBV5-6 with TRBJ1-1, with D hard to call. From germline, CDR1 is SGHDT and CDR2 YYEEEE. CDR3 size: 13 residues. V was clipped by 0 bases and J by 0 bases, with 3 bases between them. Written as DNA, the CDR3 is TGTGCCAGCAGCTTGGGGGTGAACACTGAAGCTTTCTTT. It codes for CASSLGVNTEAFF.

This clonotype was counted many times. The chain has TRBV7-9 and TRBJ1-4, with D perhaps TRBD1 (6 bases). Looked up from germline, CDR1 is SEHNR and CDR2 is FQNEAQ (reference sequence). V lost 0 bases and J lost 7, with 9 bases in between. CDR3 size: 14 residues. The CDR3 DNA is TGTGCCAGCAGCTTAGCGAGGGACACTGAAAAACTGTTTTTT. Translating it yields CASSLARDTEKLFF.

This clonotype was seen ten or more times. This chain joins TRBV12-3 or TRBV12-4 and TRBJ2-7; 8 bases agree with TRBD1. This CDR3 has 17 residues. Losses at the gene ends were 1 base for V and 3 bases for J; bases not matched to a gene: 11. In DNA form, the CDR3 reads TGTGCCAGCAGTTTAGTGGCCGGGACAGGTCTTCACTACGAGCAGTACTTC. Residues: CASSLVAGTGLHYEQYF.

This clonotype was counted at least ten times. The chain links TRBV20-1 to TRBJ2-7; 13 positions agree with TRBD2. Germline loops: CDR1 DFQATT, CDR2 SNEGSKA (reference sequence). With V trimmed by 1 base and J by 2 bases, 2 bases remained unmatched. The CDR3 consists of 15 residues. Here the CDR3 reads CSARGGLAGTYEQYF. The CDR3 region has the DNA TGCAGTGCTAGAGGGGGACTAGCGGGAACCTACGAGCAGTACTTC.

This clonotype occurred many times. The chain recombines TRBV4-3 with TRBJ2-7; D perhaps matches TRBD1 (6 bases). Germline V gene sequence: CDR1 LGHNA, CDR2 YSLEER. V was pared by 3 bases and J by 2 bases, with 14 bases between. This CDR3 is 15 amino acids long. This chain's CDR3 is CASSHDRNLAYEQYF. Here the CDR3 DNA reads TGCGCCAGCAGCCACGACAGGAACCTGGCCTACGAGCAGTACTTC.

Relative to its sample, this clonotype is medium-sized (0.01 to 0.1%). V usage is TRBV14 and J usage is TRBJ2-1; D unclear. The CDR3 loop spans 15 amino acids. Per germline, CDR1 SGHDN and CDR2 FVKESK. Between the trimmed V and J ends, which lost 0 bases and 11 bases, there was a span of 17 bases. Here the CDR3 reads CASSQDTFLPEKQFF. The CDR3 DNA is TGTGCCAGCAGCCAAGATACTTTTCTACCAGAGAAGCAGTTCTTC.

Of note for this clonotype: This may be a read error: a much more frequent sequence differs by one nucleotide. The gene calls are TRBV5-1 and TRBJ2-3, with unresolved D. Germline CDR1 and CDR2: SGHRS and YFSETQ. The CDR3 has 13 residues. CDR3 in amino acids: CASSFFSTDTRYF. The CDR3 DNA reads as TGCGCCAGCAGCTTTTTTAGCACAGATACGCGGTATTTT. The variable domain in full, completed from reference TRBV5-1 and TRBJ2-3, reads KAGVTQTPRYLIKTRGQQVTLSCSPISGHRSVSWYQQTPGQGLQFLFEYFSETQRNKGNFPGRFSGRQFSNSRSEMNVSTLELGDSALYLCASSFFSTDTRYFGPGTRLTVL.

This clonotype occurred many times. J is TRBJ1-2 and V is TRBV4-2; 12 nucleotides line up with TRBD1. With 0 bases clipped from V and 8 bases from J, the junction kept 4 bases outside the gene matches. The CDR3 has 15 amino acids. CDR1 and CDR2 (germline): LGHNA, YNFKEQ. The CDR3 DNA follows: TGTGCCAGCAGCCAAGATAGGGACAGGGGGCAAGGCTACACCTTC. It codes for CASSQDRDRGQGYTF.

J is TRBJ2-1 and V is TRBV18, with 10 nucleotides matching TRBD2. CDR3 length equals 17 residues. V trimming: 0 bases; J trimming: 5 bases; junction bases outside the gene matches: 7. Germline assignment: CDR1 KGHSH and CDR2 LQKENI. CDR3 DNA: TGTGCCAGCTCACCACCGGGAAGCGGGGGGGCCCACAATGAGCAGTTCTTC. Translating it yields CASSPPGSGGAHNEQFF. The complete variable domain, with remaining parts taken from reference TRBV18 and TRBJ2-1, reads NAGVMQNPRHLVRRRGQEARLRCSPMKGHSHVYWYRQLPEEGLKFMVYLQKENIIDESGMPKERFSAEFPKEGPSILRIQQVVRGDSAAYFCASSPPGSGGAHNEQFFGPGTRLTVL.

Many counts were recorded for this clonotype. This chain joins TRBV7-2 and TRBJ2-1; D uncertain. The CDR3 consists of 12 residues. CDR1 is SGHTA and CDR2 is FQGNSA in the germline V gene. V was trimmed by 0 bases and J by 7 bases, leaving 4 bases between them. For the CDR3, the DNA is TGTGCCAGCAGCTTAGCGCGGAATGAGCAGTTCTTC. This encodes CASSLARNEQFF.

This clonotype showed up many times. V gene TRBV7-8 combines with J gene TRBJ1-2, with TRBD1 matching 8 bases. The V gene end was trimmed by 5 bases and the J gene end by 4 bases; junction bases not matched to a gene: 9. Germline loops: CDR1 SGHVS, CDR2 FQNEAQ. CDR3 length: 15 amino acids. In DNA, the CDR3 is TGTGCCAGCAGCCCAGGACAGGGTCACGTCTATGGCTACACCTTC. It encodes CASSPGQGHVYGYTF.

This clonotype was counted a few times. The chain has TRBV20-1 and TRBJ2-7; TRBD2 matches 12 bases. Per the germline V gene, CDR1 is DFQATT and CDR2 is SNEGSKA (reference sequence). This CDR3 spans 14 amino acids. With V trimmed by 5 bases and J by 2 bases, 4 bases remained unmatched. CDR3 protein: CSAGLAGKAYEQYF. The CDR3 DNA sequence: TGCAGTGCTGGACTAGCGGGAAAGGCCTACGAGCAGTACTTC.

This clonotype was seen ten or more times. The chain joins TRBV21-1 to TRBJ2-7; the D call TRBD2 from the table was never checked on the DNA. TRBV21-1 is a pseudogene segment. CDR3 length: 14 amino acids. The CDR3 sequence: CASIPGLAPYEQYF. As DNA, the CDR3 is TGTGCCAGCATCCCGGGACTAGCTCCTTACGAGCAGTACTTC.

Comment on this clonotype: This could be a read error, since a much larger clone is one nucleotide away. CDR3: CSARSSGQGVPNEQFF. In DNA, the CDR3 is TGCAGTGCTAGATCCTCGGGACAGGGGGTGCCCAATGAGCAGTTCTTC. This chain links TRBV20-1 with TRBJ2-1, with TRBD1 identical over 11 bases. Unmatched junction bases numbered 9, after V lost 2 bases and J lost 6 bases. Germline CDR1 DFQATT, CDR2 SNEGSKA (reference sequence). This CDR3 has 16 amino acids.

At least ten counts were recorded for this clonotype. The chain has TRBV5-1 and TRBJ1-1, with D unresolved. Trimming took 2 bases from V and 5 from J, leaving 13 bases between them. The CDR3 length is 14 residues. Looked up from germline, CDR1 is SGHRS and CDR2 is YFSETQ. As DNA, the CDR3 is TGCGCCAGCAGCTTTGAGGGTAGTGGAACTGAAGCTTTCTTT. Translating gives CASSFEGSGTEAFF.

This clonotype has at least ten counts. The gene calls are TRBV7-2 and TRBJ2-1; 10 nucleotides line up with TRBD2. The J segment lost 1 base and the V segment lost 4 bases, leaving 4 bases of the junction unmatched. This CDR3 is built from 16 residues. Germline V gene sequence: CDR1 SGHTA, CDR2 FQGNSA. Here the CDR3 reads CASSSRAGGSYNEQFF. In nucleotides, the CDR3 is TGTGCCAGCAGCTCAAGAGCGGGAGGGTCCTACAATGAGCAGTTCTTC.

This clonotype has at least ten counts. The chain is built from TRBV6-5 and TRBJ2-3; D is possibly TRBD2 (6 bases). Germline V gene data show CDR1 as MNHEY and CDR2 as SVGAGI. Deletions cut 5 bases from V and 6 bases from J, with 6 bases between. The CDR3 runs to 11 residues. CDR3 nucleotides: TGTGCCAGCAGTAGCGGGGATACGCAGTATTTT. Protein sequence: CASSSGDTQYF.

At least ten counts were recorded for this clonotype. The chain links TRBV12-3 or TRBV12-4 to TRBJ2-2; D is possibly TRBD2 (6 bases). CDR3 length equals 15 residues. Trimming took 3 bases from V and 4 from J, leaving 12 bases between them. CDR3: CASSFDEAGTGELFF. CDR3 coding DNA: TGTGCCAGCAGTTTTGACGAAGCGGGCACCGGGGAGCTGTTTTTT.

This clonotype was detected many times. This chain links TRBV15 with TRBJ1-1, with 7 bases identical to TRBD1. V gave up 1 base and J gave up 1 base; unmatched junction bases: 3. The CDR3 is 15 residues long. Looked up from germline, CDR1 is LNHNV and CDR2 is YYDKDF (reference sequence). For the CDR3, the DNA is TGTGCCACCAGCAGAGCCGGACAGGCGAACACTGAAGCTTTCTTT. Amino acids: CATSRAGQANTEAFF.

This clonotype counts as medium-sized. CDR3 in DNA: TGTGCCAGCAGCTTCTGGACAGTGACCCGCGGGACCAAATCGAATGAGCAGTTCTTC. Its protein is CASSFWTVTRGTKSNEQFF. The chain combines TRBV5-6 with TRBJ2-1, with D possibly being TRBD1 or TRBD2 (6 bases each). The CDR3 runs 19 residues. The V gene's germline CDR1 is SGHDT and CDR2 YYEEEE. Trimming shortened V by 2 bases and J by 7 bases, and 28 bases separated the two germline ends.

This clonotype was observed at least ten times. The CDR3 DNA reads as TGTGCCAGCTCACCATTTTTGGGGGGCGCCGGTGACACTGAAGCTTTCTTT. This sequence encodes CASSPFLGGAGDTEAFF. J is TRBJ1-1 and V is TRBV18; possible D gene TRBD1, 6 bases. CDR1 is KGHSH, CDR2 LQKENI, per germline. The CDR3 is 17 residues long. The ends were cut back, 2 bases at V and 3 bases at J, with 19 bases in the middle.

This clonotype was found a few times. The genes are TRBV11-2 and TRBJ2-7; D remains ambiguous. The CDR3 consists of 14 residues. V was shortened by 3 bases and J by 1 base, with 10 bases between the two germline ends. Looked up from germline, CDR1 is SGHAT and CDR2 is FQNNGV. The CDR3 here is CASSLPEESYEQYF. In DNA form, the CDR3 reads TGTGCCAGCAGCTTGCCCGAGGAATCCTACGAGCAGTACTTC.

The sample holds a few counts of this clonotype. V usage is TRBV25-1 and J usage is TRBJ2-1; D unresolved. This CDR3 region has 16 residues. The V end lost 3 bases, the J end lost 0 bases, and 12 bases lay between the germline ends. Germline CDR1 is MGHDK and CDR2 is SYGVNS. In DNA form, the CDR3 reads TGTGCCAGCAGTGAGGTAGACTCCTACTCCTACAATGAGCAGTTCTTC. It is translated as CASSEVDSYSYNEQFF.

This clonotype was recorded many times. The chain employs TRBV28 and TRBJ2-1; TRBD1 matches at 8 bases. From germline, CDR1 is MDHEN and CDR2 SYDVKM. The CDR3 is made up of 13 amino acids. V lost 6 bases and J lost 5; bases outside the gene matches: 3. The CDR3 region has the DNA TGTGCCAGCAGACGGACAGGGCACAATGAGCAGTTCTTC. Translating gives CASRRTGHNEQFF.

This clonotype is deemed medium-sized (0.01 to 0.1%). The chain links TRBV6-2 or TRBV6-3 to TRBJ2-3; D gene ambiguous. Germline CDR1 is MNHEY and CDR2 is SVGEGT. V was cut by 2 bases and J by 0 bases, with 9 bases left in between. The length of the CDR3 is 15 residues. This CDR3 is CASSYRDRSTDTQYF. The CDR3 DNA is TGTGCCAGCAGTTACCGCGATCGGAGCACAGATACGCAGTATTTT.